The 17 T cell receptor beta chains below were found in one sample sequenced in a study of T cell repertoires in cytomegalovirus infection. TCRdb re-called the reads with MiXCR, one entry per CDR3 protein. In the table there are about 700,000 distinct CDR3 sequences, roughly 30% of which are singletons. Their cognate antigens are unknown. The specimen comprised cultured PBMCs, sampled from culture after CMV antigen stimulation. Receptors were obtained from a human donor in good health (CMV status not recorded). Some clones in this sample may be carry-over from other donors' samples.

The V gene is TRBV6-6, the J gene TRBJ2-1; 12 nucleotides align to TRBD2. Germline-derived CDR1 and CDR2 are MNHNY and SVGAGI (reference sequence). Unmatched junction bases numbered 5, after V lost 0 bases and J lost 2 bases. The CDR3 consists of 18 residues. CDR3 amino acids: CASSYSPSGRAPYNEQFF. The CDR3 coding sequence is TGTGCCAGCAGTTACTCGCCTAGCGGGAGGGCCCCCTACAATGAGCAGTTCTTC.

This chain connects TRBV4-1 to TRBJ1-5, with D unresolved. The ends were cut back, 0 bases at V and 7 bases at J, with 13 bases in the middle. CDR1 is MGHRA, CDR2 YSYEKL, per germline. The CDR3 has 15 residues. The CDR3 loop is CASSQEGGRAQPQHF. The CDR3 nucleotides are TGCGCCAGCAGCCAAGAGGGCGGACGGGCCCAGCCCCAGCATTTT.

The chain couples TRBV6-1 to TRBJ2-6; D call uncertain. There are 14 residues in the CDR3. Trimming took 4 bases from V and 0 from J, leaving 4 bases between them. Germline-derived CDR1 and CDR2 are MNHNS and SASEGT. The CDR3 region is CASSGRSGANVLTF. In nucleotides, the CDR3 is TGTGCCAGCAGTGGCCGCTCTGGGGCCAACGTCCTGACTTTC.

A few counts support this clonotype. This rearrangement joins TRBV6-2 or TRBV6-3 to TRBJ2-2; D is possibly TRBD1 (6 bases). The CDR3 contains 16 residues. Germline V lookup: CDR1 MNHEY, CDR2 SVGEGT. Trimming took 6 bases from V and 3 from J, leaving 17 bases between them. The CDR3 nucleotides read TGTGCCAGCAGCCGCTCTTGGGGGCAAGACACCGGGGAGCTGTTTTTT. Encoded protein: CASSRSWGQDTGELFF.

V is TRBV12-3 or TRBV12-4 and J is TRBJ2-7; weak D call: TRBD1 (6 bases). The CDR3 spans 14 residues. Trimming stripped 6 bases from V and 2 bases from J, with 14 bases between. Here the CDR3 reads CASSPGQPPYEQYF. CDR3 nucleotide sequence: TGTGCCAGCAGCCCCGGACAGCCCCCCTACGAGCAGTACTTC.

This clonotype was observed a single time. This chain joins TRBV20-1 and TRBJ2-3; D remains ambiguous. Trimming shortened V by 7 bases and J by 6 bases, and 11 bases separated the two germline ends. This CDR3 is built from 11 residues. Germline loops: CDR1 DFQATT, CDR2 SNEGSKA (reference sequence). CDR3 loop: CSGQVEDTQYF. The CDR3 nucleotides read TGCAGTGGTCAAGTGGAGGATACGCAGTATTTT.

This clonotype was recorded a few times. The rearrangement uses TRBV20-1 and TRBJ2-3; maybe TRBD2 (5 bases). The CDR3 runs to 16 residues. Germline CDR1 is DFQATT and CDR2 is SNEGSKA (reference sequence). V dropped 0 bases and J dropped 7 bases, with 20 bases sitting between them. The CDR3 here is CSAREPKAVDGNTQYF. Written as DNA, the CDR3 is TGCAGTGCTAGAGAGCCCAAAGCGGTTGACGGAAATACGCAGTATTTT.

The chain carries TRBV6-1 and TRBJ1-6; weak D call: TRBD1 (6 bases). The V end lost 2 bases, the J end lost 14 bases, and 19 bases lay between the germline ends. CDR1 is MNHNS and CDR2 is SASEGT in the germline V gene. This CDR3 has 15 residues. The DNA for the CDR3 is TGTGCCAGCAGTGAATCCGGCCGAGAGAGGGGGGCCCTCCACTTT. Its protein is CASSESGRERGALHF.

This clonotype was found a few times. The CDR3 bases are TGTGCCAGCGGGTTGGAGGGGTTGGGCAATGAGCAGTTCTTC. Encoded protein: CASGLEGLGNEQFF. The rearrangement joins TRBV2 to TRBJ2-1, with D possibly being TRBD2 (6 bases). The V gene lost 8 bases and the J gene lost 6 bases, with 17 bases spanning the gap. The CDR3 covers 14 residues. Germline CDR1 is SNHLY and CDR2 is FYNNEI.

The CDR3 DNA follows: TGTGCCAGTAGGGGAGACAGGGACACACAGGATACGCAGTATTTT. Protein product: CASRGDRDTQDTQYF. This chain joins TRBV28 and TRBJ2-3; 7 bases fit TRBD1. The CDR3 extends over 15 amino acids. The germline V gene encodes CDR1 MDHEN and CDR2 SYDVKM. Unmatched junction bases numbered 15, after V lost 9 bases and J lost 6 bases. Based on the CDR3 plus reference TRBV28 and TRBJ2-3, the full variable domain is DVKVTQSSRYLVKRTGEKVFLECVQDMDHENMFWYRQDPGLGLRLIYFSYDVKMKEKGDIPEGYSVSREKKERFSLILESASTNQTSMYLCASRGDRDTQDTQYFGPGTRLTVL.

This clonotype has only a few counts. The V gene is TRBV6-1, the J gene TRBJ2-5; 7 nucleotides line up with TRBD2. V gave up 4 bases and J gave up 1 base; unmatched junction bases: 9. Germline V gene lookup returns CDR1 MNHNS and CDR2 SASEGT. This CDR3 has 16 residues. CDR3 nucleotide sequence: TGTGCCAGCAGTGGGTTGGGGGGGGGGTTCCAAGAGACCCAGTACTTC. Amino acid sequence: CASSGLGGGFQETQYF.

This clonotype was observed a single time. The genes are TRBV4-3 and TRBJ2-3; TRBD2 agrees at 7 bases. Germline loops: CDR1 LGHNA, CDR2 YSLEER. J was trimmed by 3 bases and V by 1 base; bases with no gene match: 10. The CDR3 has 17 residues. The CDR3 loop reads CASSQGYSGWGTDTQYF. CDR3 DNA sequence: TGCGCCAGCAGCCAAGGTTATAGCGGGTGGGGGACAGATACGCAGTATTTT.

This clonotype occurred many times. This rearrangement joins TRBV7-2 to TRBJ2-3, with a weak D call TRBD1 (5 bases). Germline-derived CDR1 and CDR2 are SGHTA and FQGNSA. V lost 1 base and J lost 2, with 10 bases in between. There are 15 residues in the CDR3. DNA of the CDR3: TGTGCCAGCAGCTTAGAAGGGGCGGCCACAGATACGCAGTATTTT. The encoded protein is CASSLEGAATDTQYF. Based on the CDR3 plus reference TRBV7-2 and TRBJ2-3, the full variable domain is GAGVSQSPSNKVTEKGKDVELRCDPISGHTALYWYRQSLGQGLEFLIYFQGNSAPDKSGLPSDRFSAERTGGSVSTLTIQRTQQEDSAVYLCASSLEGAATDTQYFGPGTRLTVL.

This clonotype has a handful of counts. The chain links TRBV20-1 to TRBJ1-2; perhaps TRBD1 as D (5 bases). Germline lookup yields CDR1 DFQATT and CDR2 SNEGSKA (reference sequence). V dropped 3 bases and J dropped 4 bases, with 15 bases sitting between them. There are 14 residues in the CDR3. CDR3 nucleotides: TGCAGTGCTAGGGTGCGGGACGGTCTCTATGGCTACACCTTC. Translating it yields CSARVRDGLYGYTF.

The rearrangement joins TRBV27 to TRBJ2-3; no clear D. There are 17 residues in the CDR3. Germline CDR1 is MNHEY and CDR2 is SMNVEV (reference sequence). V shed 6 bases and J shed 3 bases, with 22 bases lying between them. The CDR3 DNA is TGTGCCAGCAGCCTTACGGCCTACTATAGAGGAACAGATACGCAGTATTTT. This codes for CASSLTAYYRGTDTQYF.

CDR3 amino acids: CASSLVGAGQFF. The CDR3, as DNA: TGTGCCAGCAGCTTAGTCGGGGCAGGGCAGTTCTTC. The J gene is TRBJ2-1, the V gene TRBV7-6, with D perhaps assigned TRBD1 or TRBD2 (5 bases each). This CDR3 comprises 12 residues. Trimming pared 1 base from V and 12 bases from J, leaving 10 bases between. CDR1 is SGHVS and CDR2 is FNYEAQ in the germline V gene.

The V call is TRBV7-2, the J call TRBJ2-7, with TRBD2 identical over 7 bases. The CDR3 contains 15 residues. V was clipped by 7 bases and J by 4 bases; unmatched bases: 13. The germline CDR1 and CDR2 sequences are SGHTA and FQGNSA. This CDR3 is CASTKSPGGLYEQYF. CDR3 nucleotides: TGTGCCAGCACTAAAAGTCCCGGGGGGTTATACGAGCAGTACTTC.